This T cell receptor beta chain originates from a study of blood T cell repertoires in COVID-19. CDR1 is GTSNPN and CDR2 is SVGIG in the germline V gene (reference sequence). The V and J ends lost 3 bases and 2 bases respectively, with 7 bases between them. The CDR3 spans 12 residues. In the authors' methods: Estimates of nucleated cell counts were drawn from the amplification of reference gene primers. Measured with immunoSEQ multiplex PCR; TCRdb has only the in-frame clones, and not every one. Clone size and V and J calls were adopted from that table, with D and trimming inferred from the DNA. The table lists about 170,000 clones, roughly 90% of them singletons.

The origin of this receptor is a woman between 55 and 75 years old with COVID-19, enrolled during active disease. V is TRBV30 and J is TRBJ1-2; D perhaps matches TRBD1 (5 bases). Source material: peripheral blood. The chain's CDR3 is CAWSKGNYGYTF. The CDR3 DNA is TGTGCCTGGAGCAAGGGGAACTATGGCTACACCTTC.